The rows below give T cell receptor beta chains drawn from one sample of a study of T cells after yellow fever vaccination. TCRdb re-called the 5' RACE reads through MiXCR, storing one row per CDR3 protein. The data hold approximately 340,000 distinct CDR3 sequences, with approximately 9% observed a single time. The sample consisted of PBMCs, taken on the day of the first yellow fever vaccination. The receptors originated from a man aged 18 to 35 who received the YFV17D yellow fever vaccine. Each CDR3 is given with its conserved first and last residue. Fields, in order: CDR3 protein, CDR3 DNA, V gene, D gene, J gene, clone size. The D gene is left open where the match is weak. Clone sizes are given selectively: once, few, many, or a class where the clone is expanded.

CDR3 protein: CSALEFGARNQPQHF
CDR3 DNA: TGCAGTGCCCTAGAGTTCGGGGCTCGTAATCAGCCCCAGCATTTT
V gene: TRBV20-1
D gene: .
J gene: TRBJ1-5
clone size: few

CDR3 protein: CASSFGQGSEQFF
CDR3 DNA: TGTGCCAGCAGCTTCGGACAGGGGTCTGAGCAGTTCTTC
V gene: TRBV7-9
D gene: TRBD1
J gene: TRBJ2-1
clone size: few

CDR3 protein: CASSLEARQGNYGYTF
CDR3 DNA: TGCGCCAGCAGCTTGGAGGCTCGACAGGGCAACTATGGCTACACCTTC
V gene: TRBV5-1
D gene: TRBD1
J gene: TRBJ1-2
clone size: few

CDR3 protein: CASSQTGIHDSSGANVLTF
CDR3 DNA: TGCGCCAGCAGCCAAACAGGGATACACGACAGCTCTGGGGCCAACGTCCTGACTTTC
V gene: TRBV5-1
D gene: .
J gene: TRBJ2-6
clone size: few

CDR3 protein: CARSPGLDYGYTF
CDR3 DNA: TGTGCCAGGAGCCCCGGGCTGGACTATGGCTACACCTTC
V gene: TRBV5-6
D gene: .
J gene: TRBJ1-2
clone size: .

CDR3 protein: CASSQERTGWANYGYTF
CDR3 DNA: TGCGCCAGCAGCCAAGAGCGCACAGGTTGGGCTAACTATGGCTACACCTTC
V gene: TRBV4-3
D gene: .
J gene: TRBJ1-2
clone size: few

CDR3 protein: CAWSPDTYEQYF
CDR3 DNA: TGTGCCTGGAGTCCCGACACCTACGAGCAGTACTTC
V gene: TRBV30
D gene: .
J gene: TRBJ2-7
clone size: few

CDR3 protein: CASSYSANQPQHF
CDR3 DNA: TGTGCCAGCAGTTACTCGGCTAATCAGCCCCAGCATTTT
V gene: TRBV27
D gene: .
J gene: TRBJ1-5
clone size: few

CDR3 protein: CASSARAKAGGKIGANVLTF
CDR3 DNA: TGTGCCAGCAGCGCTCGGGCCAAGGCAGGGGGCAAAATTGGGGCCAACGTCCTGACTTTC
V gene: TRBV9
D gene: TRBD1
J gene: TRBJ2-6
clone size: few

CDR3 protein: CASSLLGSGGANVLTF
CDR3 DNA: TGTGCCAGCAGCTTATTAGGGTCCGGTGGGGCCAACGTCCTGACTTTC
V gene: TRBV5-5
D gene: .
J gene: TRBJ2-6
clone size: few

CDR3 protein: CATSRSGANNEQFF
CDR3 DNA: TGTGCCACCAGCAGATCCGGGGCGAACAATGAGCAGTTCTTC
V gene: TRBV15
D gene: .
J gene: TRBJ2-1
clone size: few

CDR3 protein: CASNLQGPPYTEAFF
CDR3 DNA: TGCGCCAGCAACCTACAGGGGCCGCCGTACACTGAAGCTTTCTTT
V gene: TRBV5-1
D gene: TRBD1
J gene: TRBJ1-1
clone size: few

CDR3 protein: CASSVVSNTGELFF
CDR3 DNA: TGTGCCAGCAGCGTAGTTAGTAACACCGGGGAGCTGTTTTTT
V gene: TRBV9
D gene: .
J gene: TRBJ2-2
clone size: few

CDR3 protein: CASSYDSNTEAFF
CDR3 DNA: TGTGCCAGCAGCTACGATTCGAACACTGAAGCTTTCTTT
V gene: TRBV11-3
D gene: .
J gene: TRBJ1-1
clone size: .

CDR3 protein: CASSQIGGRSPLHF
CDR3 DNA: TGTGCCAGCAGCCAAATCGGGGGCCGTTCACCCCTCCACTTT
V gene: TRBV3-1
D gene: .
J gene: TRBJ1-6
clone size: few

CDR3 protein: CASSVATGPRDSGNTIYF
CDR3 DNA: TGTGCCAGCAGCGTAGCGACAGGGCCTAGGGACTCTGGAAACACCATATATTTT
V gene: TRBV9
D gene: TRBD1
J gene: TRBJ1-3
clone size: many

CDR3 protein: CASSQASGDPNYGYTF
CDR3 DNA: TGCGCCAGCAGCCAAGCCTCAGGGGATCCCAACTATGGCTACACCTTC
V gene: TRBV4-3
D gene: .
J gene: TRBJ1-2
clone size: many

CDR3 protein: CSVKQGSEAFF
CDR3 DNA: TGCAGCGTCAAACAGGGTTCGGAAGCTTTCTTT
V gene: TRBV29-1
D gene: .
J gene: TRBJ1-1
clone size: many

CDR3 protein: CASTNGRYSNQPQHF
CDR3 DNA: TGTGCCAGCACCAATGGGCGGTATAGCAATCAGCCCCAGCATTTT
V gene: TRBV6-1
D gene: .
J gene: TRBJ1-5
clone size: .

CDR3 protein: CSARGEEKKLFF
CDR3 DNA: TGCAGTGCTAGGGGTGAGGAGAAAAAACTGTTTTTT
V gene: TRBV20-1
D gene: .
J gene: TRBJ1-4
clone size: few

CDR3 protein: CASSPTGGGQPQHF
CDR3 DNA: TGTGCCAGCAGCCCCACAGGGGGCGGGCAGCCCCAGCATTTT
V gene: TRBV25-1
D gene: TRBD1
J gene: TRBJ1-5
clone size: many

CDR3 protein: CASSTLRGSNTGELFF
CDR3 DNA: TGTGCCAGCAGTACCCTACGGGGGTCGAACACCGGGGAGCTGTTTTTT
V gene: TRBV6-1
D gene: .
J gene: TRBJ2-2
clone size: few

CDR3 protein: CASSFGTTGNEQFF
CDR3 DNA: TGTGCCAGCAGCTTTGGGACAACGGGCAATGAGCAGTTCTTC
V gene: TRBV7-9
D gene: .
J gene: TRBJ2-1
clone size: many

CDR3 protein: CASSLGQGVQETQYF
CDR3 DNA: TGTGCCAGCAGCTTGGGGCAGGGGGTCCAAGAGACCCAGTACTTC
V gene: TRBV5-4
D gene: TRBD1
J gene: TRBJ2-5
clone size: .

CDR3 protein: CASSLFGQANTGELFF
CDR3 DNA: TGTGCCAGCAGCTTGTTCGGACAGGCTAACACCGGGGAGCTGTTTTTT
V gene: TRBV7-8
D gene: TRBD1
J gene: TRBJ2-2
clone size: .